Below, 21 T cell receptor beta chains from the same sample are listed, as sequenced in a study of cytomegalovirus exposure and HLA in healthy donors. PCR used 60 Vbeta primers and 13 Jbeta primers. The repertoire was sequenced with immunoSEQ multiplex PCR; TCRdb's copy has only in-frame clones and lacks some. The repertoire has 150,000 to 200,000 clones, approximately 85% of them found once; the top ten carry around a tenth. The material sequenced was PBMCs. These receptors originate from a young man in good health and CMV-seropositive.

The rearrangement joins TRBV18 to TRBJ1-5, with a weak D call TRBD1 (5 bases). CDR1 and CDR2 (germline): KGHSH, LQKENI. This CDR3 spans 15 amino acids. Trimming took 2 bases from V and 11 from J, leaving 19 bases between them. The CDR3 region is CASSPKGPPVGAQHF. The CDR3 DNA sequence: TGTGCCAGCTCACCAAAGGGGCCCCCGGTAGGAGCCCAGCATTTT.

The rearrangement links TRBV9 to TRBJ1-6; D is undetermined. The germline V and J ends were trimmed by 4 bases and 7 bases, with 12 bases remaining between them. The CDR3 spans 14 residues. In germline, CDR1 is SGDLS, CDR2 YYNGEE. In DNA, the CDR3 is TGTGCCAGCAGCCCCGGGAGCTACAATTCACCCCTCCACTTT. It encodes CASSPGSYNSPLHF.

The V and J genes are TRBV27 and TRBJ1-2, with D maybe TRBD1 (5 bases). CDR1 is MNHEY, CDR2 SMNVEV, per germline (reference sequence). This CDR3 is 15 amino acids long. V shed 0 bases and J shed 6 bases, with 14 bases lying between them. The CDR3 reads CASSLSPPQGDGYTF. In nucleotides, the CDR3 is TGTGCCAGCAGTTTATCACCCCCTCAGGGTGATGGCTACACCTTC.

The CDR3 sequence is CASSARRQSSSYEQYF. The CDR3 DNA follows: TGTGCCAGCAGTGCTCGGAGACAGTCCTCTTCCTACGAGCAGTACTTC. V and J are TRBV6-1 and TRBJ2-7, with D perhaps matching TRBD1 (5 bases). Trimming shortened V by 4 bases and J by 1 base, and 17 bases separated the two germline ends. Germline CDR1 and CDR2: MNHNS and SASEGT. The CDR3 spans 16 residues.

The V call is TRBV4-3, the J call TRBJ1-5; D not certain. The CDR3 runs to 15 residues. V lost 1 base and J 6 bases, leaving 13 bases between the germline ends. The germline V gene encodes CDR1 LGHNA and CDR2 YSLEER. The CDR3 DNA is TGCGCCAGCAGCCAAGTATGGCAATCTGGTCAGCCCCAGCATTTT. Translating it yields CASSQVWQSGQPQHF.

This clone was detected once. The rearrangement uses TRBV19 and TRBJ2-3, with TRBD1 as a possible D gene (7 bases). With 4 bases removed from V and 5 bases from J, the gap between germline ends came to 19 bases. Germline V CDR1 and CDR2: LNHDA, SQIVND (reference sequence). The length of the CDR3 is 16 residues. CDR3 in amino acids: CASSKIQGGSGDTQYF. CDR3 nucleotides: TGTGCCAGTAGTAAGATCCAGGGGGGCTCGGGAGATACGCAGTATTTT.

This rearrangement joins TRBV5-1 to TRBJ2-5; 7 bases agree with TRBD2. The DNA end lines up better with TRBJ2-7; the J call may be wrong. This CDR3 is built from 15 residues. Germline-derived CDR1 and CDR2 are SGHRS and YFSETQ. DNA of the CDR3: TGCGCCAGCAGCTTGGAGGCGGGGGTGGGATACGAGCAGTACTTC. Translated, it gives CASSLEAGVGYEQYF.

The chain recombines TRBV5-1 with TRBJ1-2; 8 bases agree with TRBD1. There are 14 residues in the CDR3. V was pared by 4 bases and J by 8 bases, with 10 bases of the junction left unmatched. Germline V lookup: CDR1 SGHRS, CDR2 YFSETQ. Here the CDR3 DNA reads TGCGCCAGCAGCACCAGGGGGCTGGAGGGGGGCTACACCTTC. This encodes CASSTRGLEGGYTF.

The J gene is TRBJ2-1, the V gene TRBV27; a possible D gene is TRBD2 (6 bases). Trimming shortened V by 3 bases and J by 7 bases, and 25 bases separated the two germline ends. The CDR3 is 18 residues long. Germline CDR1 is MNHEY and CDR2 is SMNVEV (reference sequence). CDR3 loop: CASSFGAPLAMGVNEQFF. CDR3 nucleotides: TGTGCCAGCAGTTTTGGGGCCCCTCTAGCGATGGGGGTAAATGAGCAGTTCTTC.

The DNA for the CDR3 is TGTGCCAGCAGCGTAGACCCCCGGGGTTACGAGCAGTACTTC. Amino acids: CASSVDPRGYEQYF. This sequence joins TRBV9 and TRBJ2-7, with a weak D call TRBD2 (5 bases). V gave up 0 bases and J gave up 4 bases, with 11 bases separating them. The CDR3 length is 14 residues. CDR1 and CDR2 (germline): SGDLS, YYNGEE.

V and J are TRBV4-3 and TRBJ2-3; possibly TRBD1 for D (6 bases). CDR1 and CDR2 from the germline V gene are LGHNA and YSLEER. The V end was cut by 0 bases, the J end by 2 bases, with 15 bases between. This CDR3 spans 17 amino acids. The CDR3 here is CASSQDQLGAYTDTQYF. DNA of the CDR3: TGCGCCAGCAGCCAAGATCAGTTGGGGGCCTACACAGATACGCAGTATTTT.

The chain joins TRBV27 to TRBJ2-1; 8 bases align to TRBD2. With 4 bases clipped from V and 8 bases from J, the junction kept 7 bases outside the gene matches. The germline V gene encodes CDR1 MNHEY and CDR2 SMNVEV (reference sequence). The length of the CDR3 is 14 residues. In DNA, the CDR3 is TGTGCCAGCAGTTCCCGGGGGGGCATGTATGAGCAGTTCTTC. Its translation: CASSSRGGMYEQFF.

This clone was seen a few times. The rearrangement uses TRBV4-1 and TRBJ2-6, with 7 bases fitting TRBD2. Trimming cost V 0 bases and J 4 bases; bases outside gene matches: 3. The CDR3 extends over 16 amino acids. From germline, CDR1 is MGHRA and CDR2 YSYEKL. The CDR3 sequence: CASSQDTAGGANVLTF. The DNA of the CDR3 is TGCGCCAGCAGCCAAGACACAGCGGGAGGGGCCAACGTCCTGACTTTC.

The chain uses TRBV30 and TRBJ1-2; D uncertain. Trimming pared 5 bases from V and 8 bases from J, leaving 12 bases between. Germline V lookup: CDR1 GTSNPN, CDR2 SVGIG (reference sequence). The CDR3 totals 11 residues. The CDR3 reads CAWSPGFGYTF. The CDR3 bases are TGTGCCTGGTCTCCAGGTTTCGGCTACACCTTC.

As to this clone: A read error may produce the germline difference seen at one junction end. The V and J genes are TRBV6-4 and TRBJ1-2, with a possible D match to TRBD1 (6 bases). The CDR3 runs to 13 residues. Germline V gives CDR1 MRHNA, CDR2 SNTAGT. As DNA, the CDR3 is TGTGCCAGCATCCTGGGGGGGCAGGGCCGGCTGCGATTC. Translation: CASILGGQGRLRF.

Written as DNA, the CDR3 is TGTGCCAGTAGTCCCCCGGGACAGGGCTTCGAGCAGTACTTC. Translation: CASSPPGQGFEQYF. This sequence joins TRBV19 and TRBJ2-5; 9 bases fit TRBD1. Gene TRBJ2-7 matches the end of the DNA better, so the J call may be wrong. This CDR3 has 14 residues. Per the germline V gene, CDR1 is LNHDA and CDR2 is SQIVND (reference sequence).

This rearrangement joins TRBV9 to TRBJ1-2; 11 positions match TRBD1. Trimming at V came to 3 bases and at J to 6 bases, leaving 7 bases not matched to a gene. Germline V gene sequence: CDR1 SGDLS, CDR2 YYNGEE. This CDR3 is 15 amino acids long. CDR3 protein: CASSARTGGADGYTF. The CDR3 DNA sequence: TGTGCCAGCAGCGCCCGGACAGGGGGCGCGGATGGCTACACCTTC.

The CDR3 spells CASSGGVRYEQYF. The CDR3 DNA follows: TGTGCCAGCAGCGGGGGGGTTAGGTACGAGCAGTACTTC. This chain connects TRBV5-4 to TRBJ2-7; TRBD2 matches at 7 bases. This CDR3 region has 13 residues. Trimming at V came to 4 bases and at J to 4 bases, leaving 5 bases not matched to a gene. Per the germline V gene, CDR1 is SGHNT and CDR2 is YYREEE (reference sequence).

In this sample, this clone turned up a few times. Within the sample, other DNA sequences also encode this same CDR3. V and J are TRBV5-1 and TRBJ1-1; 9 nucleotides agree with TRBD1. The germline V gene has CDR1 SGHRS and CDR2 YFSETQ. The V and J ends lost 3 bases and 3 bases, in that order; junction bases with no gene match: 6. The CDR3 has 15 amino acids. This CDR3 is CASSWGTGRDTEAFF. DNA for the CDR3: TGCGCCAGCAGCTGGGGGACAGGGAGGGACACTGAAGCTTTCTTT.

The rearrangement links TRBV6-6 to TRBJ1-3; D possibly corresponds to TRBD1 (6 bases). Germline V CDR1 and CDR2: MNHNY, SVGAGI (reference sequence). Trimming removed 6 bases from V and 0 bases from J, with 12 bases in between. The CDR3 spans 15 residues. This CDR3 reads CASRQDSLSGNTIYF. CDR3 DNA sequence: TGTGCCAGCAGACAGGACAGCCTCTCTGGAAACACCATATATTTT.

V gene TRBV9 combines with J gene TRBJ2-2, with 11 nucleotides matching TRBD2. The V segment lost 1 base and the J segment 7 bases; nucleotides outside the gene matches: 6. Germline-derived CDR1 and CDR2 are SGDLS and YYNGEE. CDR3 length: 16 amino acids. CDR3 residues: CASSVTSGGQGGELFF. The CDR3 DNA reads as TGTGCCAGCAGCGTAACTAGCGGGGGACAAGGCGGGGAGCTGTTTTTT.